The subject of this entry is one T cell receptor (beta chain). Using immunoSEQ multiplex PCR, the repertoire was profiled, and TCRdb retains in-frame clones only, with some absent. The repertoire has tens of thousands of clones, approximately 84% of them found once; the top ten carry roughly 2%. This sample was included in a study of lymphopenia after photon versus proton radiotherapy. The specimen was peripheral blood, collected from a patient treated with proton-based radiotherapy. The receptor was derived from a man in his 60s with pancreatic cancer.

DNA of the CDR3: TGTGCCAGCAGCCCCGGACAGGGCCTCTACGAGCAGTACTTC. As protein: CASSPGQGLYEQYF. The J gene is TRBJ2-7, the V gene TRBV7-9; TRBD1 matches 8 bases. The germline gives CDR1 SEHNR, CDR2 FQNEAQ (reference sequence). Germline trimming cut 5 bases from V and 3 bases from J; bases unmatched to any gene: 6. The length of the CDR3 is 14 residues.